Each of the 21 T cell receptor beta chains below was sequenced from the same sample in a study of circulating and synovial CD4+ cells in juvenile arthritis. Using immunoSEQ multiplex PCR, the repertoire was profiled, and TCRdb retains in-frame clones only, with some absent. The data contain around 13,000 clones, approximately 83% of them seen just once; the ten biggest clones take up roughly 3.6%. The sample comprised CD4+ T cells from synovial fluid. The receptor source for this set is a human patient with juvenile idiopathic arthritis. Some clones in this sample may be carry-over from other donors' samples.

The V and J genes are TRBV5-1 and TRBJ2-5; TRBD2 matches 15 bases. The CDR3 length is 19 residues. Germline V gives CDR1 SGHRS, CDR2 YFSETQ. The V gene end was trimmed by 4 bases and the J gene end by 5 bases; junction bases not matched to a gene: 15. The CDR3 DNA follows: TGCGCCAGCAGCCGGGCTGGGGGGACTAGCGGGAGGACTGGCGAGACCCAGTACTTC. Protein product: CASSRAGGTSGRTGETQYF.

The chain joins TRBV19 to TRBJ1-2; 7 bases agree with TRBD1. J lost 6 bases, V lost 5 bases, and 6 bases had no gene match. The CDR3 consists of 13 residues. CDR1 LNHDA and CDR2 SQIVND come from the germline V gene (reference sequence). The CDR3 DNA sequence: TGTGCCAGTAGTGTGACAGGGTCCAATGGCTACACCTTC. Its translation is CASSVTGSNGYTF.

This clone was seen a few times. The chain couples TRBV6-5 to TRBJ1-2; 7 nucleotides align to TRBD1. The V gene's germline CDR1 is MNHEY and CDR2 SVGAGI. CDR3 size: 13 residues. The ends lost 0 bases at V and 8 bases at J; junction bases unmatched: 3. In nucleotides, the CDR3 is TGTGCCAGCAGTTACTCGACAGGGAGGGGCTACACCTTC. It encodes CASSYSTGRGYTF.

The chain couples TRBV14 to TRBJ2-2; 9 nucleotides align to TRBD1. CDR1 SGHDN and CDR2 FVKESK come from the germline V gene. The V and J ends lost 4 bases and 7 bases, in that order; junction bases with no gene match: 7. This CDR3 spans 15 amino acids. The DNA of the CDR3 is TGTGCCAGCAGCCCCGGACAGGGGCTCCTCGGGGAGCTGTTTTTT. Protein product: CASSPGQGLLGELFF.

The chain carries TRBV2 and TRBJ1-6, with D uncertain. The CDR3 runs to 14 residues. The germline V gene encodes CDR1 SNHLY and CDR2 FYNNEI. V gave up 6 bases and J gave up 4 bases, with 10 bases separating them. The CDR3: CASRRDGYNSPLHF. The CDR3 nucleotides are TGTGCCAGCAGGAGAGACGGGTATAATTCACCCCTCCACTTT.

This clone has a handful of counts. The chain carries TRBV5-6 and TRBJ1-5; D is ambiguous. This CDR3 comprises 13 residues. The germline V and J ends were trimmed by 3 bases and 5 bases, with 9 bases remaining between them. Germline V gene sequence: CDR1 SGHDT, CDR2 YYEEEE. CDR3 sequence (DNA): TGTGCCAGCAGCTGGAGCTCAGATCAGCCCCAGCATTTT. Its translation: CASSWSSDQPQHF.

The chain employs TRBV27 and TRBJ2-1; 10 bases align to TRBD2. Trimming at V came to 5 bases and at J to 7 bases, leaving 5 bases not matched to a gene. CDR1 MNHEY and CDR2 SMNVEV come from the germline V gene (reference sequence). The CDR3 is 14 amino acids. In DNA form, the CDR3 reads TGTGCCAGCAGTCGACCGGGACTAGCGAATGAGCAGTTCTTC. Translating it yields CASSRPGLANEQFF.

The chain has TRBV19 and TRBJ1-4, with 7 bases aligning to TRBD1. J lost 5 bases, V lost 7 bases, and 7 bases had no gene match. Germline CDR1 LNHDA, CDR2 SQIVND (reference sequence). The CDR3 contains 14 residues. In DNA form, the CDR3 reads TGTGCCAGTACCGACAGGGCGGGGAATGAAAAACTGTTTTTT. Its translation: CASTDRAGNEKLFF.

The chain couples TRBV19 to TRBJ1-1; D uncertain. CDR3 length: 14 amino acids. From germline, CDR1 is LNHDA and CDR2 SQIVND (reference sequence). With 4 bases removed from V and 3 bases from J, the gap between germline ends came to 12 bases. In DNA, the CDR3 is TGTGCCAGTAGTAGAAAGAGGGAACACACTGAAGCTTTCTTT. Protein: CASSRKREHTEAFF.

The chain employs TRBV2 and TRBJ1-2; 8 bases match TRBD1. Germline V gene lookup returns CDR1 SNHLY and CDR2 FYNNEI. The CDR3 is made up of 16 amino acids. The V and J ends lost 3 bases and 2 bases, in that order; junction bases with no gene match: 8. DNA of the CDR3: TGTGCCAGCAGTGATCAGGGGGCCAAAGCAAACTATGGCTACACCTTC. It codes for CASSDQGAKANYGYTF.

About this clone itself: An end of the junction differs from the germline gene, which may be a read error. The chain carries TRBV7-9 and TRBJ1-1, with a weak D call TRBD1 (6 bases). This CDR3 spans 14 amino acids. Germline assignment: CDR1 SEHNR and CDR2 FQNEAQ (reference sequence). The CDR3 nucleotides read TGTGCCAGCACCTGGGGGGGCGCGAACCCTGAAGCTTTCTTT. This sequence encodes CASTWGGANPEAFF.

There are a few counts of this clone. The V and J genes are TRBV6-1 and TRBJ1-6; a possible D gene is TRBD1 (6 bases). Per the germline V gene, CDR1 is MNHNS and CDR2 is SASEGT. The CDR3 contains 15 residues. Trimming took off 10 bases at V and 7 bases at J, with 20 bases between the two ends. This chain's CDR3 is CAIALLFQGNSPLHF. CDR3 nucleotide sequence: TGTGCCATAGCCCTCCTTTTTCAGGGGAATTCACCCCTCCACTTT.

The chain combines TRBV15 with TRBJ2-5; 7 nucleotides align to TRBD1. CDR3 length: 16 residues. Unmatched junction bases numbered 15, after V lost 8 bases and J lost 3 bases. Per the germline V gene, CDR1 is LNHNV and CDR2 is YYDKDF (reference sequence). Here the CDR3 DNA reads TGTGCCACCTCCAACCATGGGACAGCGAAAGAAGAGACCCAGTACTTC. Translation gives CATSNHGTAKEETQYF.

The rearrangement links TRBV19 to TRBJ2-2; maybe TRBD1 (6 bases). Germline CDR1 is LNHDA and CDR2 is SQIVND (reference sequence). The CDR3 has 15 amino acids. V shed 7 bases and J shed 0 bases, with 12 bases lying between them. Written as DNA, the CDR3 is TGTGCCAGTACCCACAGGACAGCGAACACCGGGGAGCTGTTTTTT. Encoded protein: CASTHRTANTGELFF. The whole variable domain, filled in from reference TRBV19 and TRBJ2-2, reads DGGITQSPKYLFRKEGQNVTLSCEQNLNHDAMYWYRQDPGQGLRLIYYSQIVNDFQKGDIAEGYSVSREKKESFPLTVTSAQKNPTAFYLCASTHRTANTGELFFGEGSRLTVL.

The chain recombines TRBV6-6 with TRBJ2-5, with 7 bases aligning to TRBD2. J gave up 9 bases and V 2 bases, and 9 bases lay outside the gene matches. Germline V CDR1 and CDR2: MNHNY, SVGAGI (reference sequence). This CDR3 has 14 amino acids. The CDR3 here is CASSYTSAGPPQYF. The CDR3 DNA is TGTGCCAGCAGTTACACCTCAGCGGGGCCCCCCCAGTACTTC.

The CDR3, as DNA: TGCGCCAGCAGCTTGGCGGACAGGTTCTCCTACGAGCAGTACTTC. Encoded protein: CASSLADRFSYEQYF. The chain is built from TRBV5-1 and TRBJ2-7, with 7 bases that match TRBD1. The V segment lost 0 bases and the J segment 0 bases; nucleotides outside the gene matches: 3. The CDR3 is 15 residues long. The germline CDR1 and CDR2 sequences are SGHRS and YFSETQ.

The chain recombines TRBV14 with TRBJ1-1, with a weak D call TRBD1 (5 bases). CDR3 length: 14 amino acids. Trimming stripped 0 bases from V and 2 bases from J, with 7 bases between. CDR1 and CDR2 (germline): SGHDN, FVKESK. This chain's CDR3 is CASSQDWTNTEAFF. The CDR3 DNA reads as TGTGCCAGCAGCCAAGATTGGACAAACACTGAAGCTTTCTTT.

The CDR3 bases are TGCGCCAGCAGTGAAGGGACAGGCCCGACCTACGAGCAGTACTTC. The encoded protein is CASSEGTGPTYEQYF. V gene TRBV10-2 combines with J gene TRBJ2-7, with 8 bases aligning to TRBD1. CDR3 size: 15 residues. V dropped 3 bases and J dropped 2; count of bases not matched to a gene: 6. Per the germline V gene, CDR1 is WSHSY and CDR2 is SAAADI.

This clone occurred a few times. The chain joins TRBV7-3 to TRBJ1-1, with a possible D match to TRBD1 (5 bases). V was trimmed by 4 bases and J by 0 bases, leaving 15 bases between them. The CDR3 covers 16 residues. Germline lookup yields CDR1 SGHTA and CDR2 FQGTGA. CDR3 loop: CASSSEQVPMNTEAFF. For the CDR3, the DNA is TGTGCCAGCAGCTCCGAACAGGTGCCCATGAACACTGAAGCTTTCTTT.

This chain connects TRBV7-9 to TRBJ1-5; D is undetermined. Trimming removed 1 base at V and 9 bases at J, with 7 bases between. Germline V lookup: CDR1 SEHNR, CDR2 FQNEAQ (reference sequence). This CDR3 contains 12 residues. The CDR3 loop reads CASSLGEGPQHF. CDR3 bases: TGTGCCAGCAGCTTAGGGGAGGGGCCCCAGCATTTT. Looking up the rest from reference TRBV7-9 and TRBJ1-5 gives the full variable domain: DTGVSQNPRHKITKRGQNVTFRCDPISEHNRLYWYRQTLGQGPEFLTYFQNEAQLEKSRLLSDRFSAERPKGSFSTLEIQRTEQGDSAMYLCASSLGEGPQHFGDGTRLSIL.

CDR3 protein: CASMDRAFGGYTF. The CDR3, as DNA: TGTGCCAGCATGGACAGGGCCTTTGGTGGCTACACCTTC. V usage is TRBV2 and J usage is TRBJ1-2, with 8 positions matching TRBD1. CDR3 length: 13 amino acids. With V trimmed by 7 bases and J by 7 bases, 8 bases remained unmatched. Germline assignment: CDR1 SNHLY and CDR2 FYNNEI. Filled out from reference TRBV2 and TRBJ1-2, the complete variable domain reads EPEVTQTPSHQVTQMGQEVILRCVPISNHLYFYWYRQILGQKVEFLVSFYNNEISEKSEIFDDQFSVERPDGSNFTLKIRSTKLEDSAMYFCASMDRAFGGYTFGSGTRLTVV.